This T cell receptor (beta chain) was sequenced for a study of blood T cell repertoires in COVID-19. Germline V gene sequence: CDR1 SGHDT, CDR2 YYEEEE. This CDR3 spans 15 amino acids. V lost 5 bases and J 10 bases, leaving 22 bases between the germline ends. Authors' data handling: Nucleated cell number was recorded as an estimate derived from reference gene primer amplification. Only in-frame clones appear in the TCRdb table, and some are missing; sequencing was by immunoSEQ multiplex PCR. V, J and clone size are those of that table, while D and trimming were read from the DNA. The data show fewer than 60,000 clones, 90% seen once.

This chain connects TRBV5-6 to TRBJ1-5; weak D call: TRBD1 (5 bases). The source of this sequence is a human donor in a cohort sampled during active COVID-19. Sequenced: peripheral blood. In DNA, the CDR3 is TGTGCCAGCAGTGGGGCAGGGCGTGGGGATTCTCCCCAGCATTTT. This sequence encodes CASSGAGRGDSPQHF. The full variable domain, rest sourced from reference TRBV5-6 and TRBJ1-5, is DAGVTQSPTHLIKTRGQQVTLRCSPKSGHDTVSWYQQALGQGPQFIFQYYEEEERQRGNFPDRFSGHQFPNYSSELNVNALLLGDSALYLCASSGAGRGDSPQHFGDGTRLSIL.